The text below deals with one T cell receptor beta chain. This sample was taken from a study of T-cell reconstitution after alpha-beta-depleted transplantation in children. The CDR3 is 11 residues long. Germline assignment: CDR1 SNHLY and CDR2 FYNNEI. Unique molecular identifiers were incorporated during preparation of the TCRbeta library. TCRdb called the PCR reads again in MiXCR, with one record for every CDR3 protein. The sample lists approximately 210,000 distinct CDR3 sequences, about 14% occurring once. The sample here was PBMCs from the stem cell graft donor, taken from the stem cell graft. The sequence was collected from a human donor who donated a stem cell graft to a child with acute lymphoblastic leukemia. This rearrangement joins TRBV2 to TRBJ2-1; the D call may be TRBD1 or TRBD2 (5 bases each). CDR3 coding DNA: TGTGGGGACCGCCGAAACAATGAGCAGTTCTTC. Translation gives CGDRRNNEQFF.